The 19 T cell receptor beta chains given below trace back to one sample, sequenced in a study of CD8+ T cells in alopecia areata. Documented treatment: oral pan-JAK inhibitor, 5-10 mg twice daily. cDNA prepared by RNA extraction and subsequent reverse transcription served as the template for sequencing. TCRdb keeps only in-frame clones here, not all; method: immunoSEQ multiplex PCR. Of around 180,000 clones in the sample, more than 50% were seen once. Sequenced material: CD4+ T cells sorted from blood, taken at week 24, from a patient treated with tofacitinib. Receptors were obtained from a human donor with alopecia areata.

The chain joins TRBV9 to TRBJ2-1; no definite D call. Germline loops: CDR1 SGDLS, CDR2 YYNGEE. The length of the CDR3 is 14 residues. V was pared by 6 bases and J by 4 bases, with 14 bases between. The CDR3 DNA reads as TGTGCCAGCACGGCTTGGCTGGGTTACAATGAGCAGTTCTTC. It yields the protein CASTAWLGYNEQFF.

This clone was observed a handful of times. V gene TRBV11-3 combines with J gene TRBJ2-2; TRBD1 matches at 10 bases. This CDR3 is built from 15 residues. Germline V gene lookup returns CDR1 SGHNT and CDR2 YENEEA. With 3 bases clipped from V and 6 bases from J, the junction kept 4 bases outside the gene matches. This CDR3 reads CASSFDRGRAGELFF. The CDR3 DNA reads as TGTGCCAGCAGCTTTGACAGGGGGCGTGCCGGGGAGCTGTTTTTT.

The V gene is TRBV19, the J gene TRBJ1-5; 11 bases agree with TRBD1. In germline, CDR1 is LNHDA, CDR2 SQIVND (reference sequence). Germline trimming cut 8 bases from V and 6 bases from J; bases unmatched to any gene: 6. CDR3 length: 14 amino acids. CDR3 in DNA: TGTGCCAGTGCCGGGACAGGGGGTGGTCAGCCCCAGCATTTT. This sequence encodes CASAGTGGGQPQHF.

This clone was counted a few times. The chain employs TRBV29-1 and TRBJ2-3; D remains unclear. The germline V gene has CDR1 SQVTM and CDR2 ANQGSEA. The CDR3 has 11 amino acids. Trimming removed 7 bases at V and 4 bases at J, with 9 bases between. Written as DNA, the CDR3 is TGCAGCGGACGAGGTTCAGATACGCAGTATTTT. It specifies CSGRGSDTQYF.

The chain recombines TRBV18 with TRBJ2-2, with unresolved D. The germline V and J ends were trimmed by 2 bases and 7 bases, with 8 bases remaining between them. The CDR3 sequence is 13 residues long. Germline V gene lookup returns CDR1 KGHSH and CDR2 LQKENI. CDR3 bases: TGTGCCAGCTCACCAGCGGTTGTCGGGGAGCTGTTTTTT. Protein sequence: CASSPAVVGELFF. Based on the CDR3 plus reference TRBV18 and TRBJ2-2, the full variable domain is NAGVMQNPRHLVRRRGQEARLRCSPMKGHSHVYWYRQLPEEGLKFMVYLQKENIIDESGMPKERFSAEFPKEGPSILRIQQVVRGDSAAYFCASSPAVVGELFFGEGSRLTVL.

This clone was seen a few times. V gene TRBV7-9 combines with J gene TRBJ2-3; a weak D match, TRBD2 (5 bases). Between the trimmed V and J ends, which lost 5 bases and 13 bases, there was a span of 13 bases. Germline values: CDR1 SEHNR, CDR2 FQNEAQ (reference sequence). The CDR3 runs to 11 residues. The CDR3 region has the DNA TGTGCCAGCAGCAACGCGGGCTTCAAGTATTTT. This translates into CASSNAGFKYF.

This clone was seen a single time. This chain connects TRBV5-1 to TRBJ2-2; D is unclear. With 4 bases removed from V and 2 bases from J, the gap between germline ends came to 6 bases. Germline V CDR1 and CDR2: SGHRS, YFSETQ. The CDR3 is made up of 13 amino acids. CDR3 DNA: TGCGCCAGCAGCCTGTACAACACCGGGGAGCTGTTTTTT. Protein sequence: CASSLYNTGELFF.

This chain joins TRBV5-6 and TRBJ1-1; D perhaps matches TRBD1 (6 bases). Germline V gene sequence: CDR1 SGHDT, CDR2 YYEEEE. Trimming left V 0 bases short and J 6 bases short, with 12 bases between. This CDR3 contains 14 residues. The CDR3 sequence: CASSLDQGLAEAFF. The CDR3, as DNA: TGTGCCAGCAGCTTGGATCAGGGGTTGGCTGAAGCTTTCTTT.

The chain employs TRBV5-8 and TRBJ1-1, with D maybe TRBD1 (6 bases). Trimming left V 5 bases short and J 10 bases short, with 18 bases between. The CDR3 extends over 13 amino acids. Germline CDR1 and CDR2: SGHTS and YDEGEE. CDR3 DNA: TGTGCCAGCAGTAGCACCCAGGGGACGGTAGCTTTCTTT. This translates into CASSSTQGTVAFF.

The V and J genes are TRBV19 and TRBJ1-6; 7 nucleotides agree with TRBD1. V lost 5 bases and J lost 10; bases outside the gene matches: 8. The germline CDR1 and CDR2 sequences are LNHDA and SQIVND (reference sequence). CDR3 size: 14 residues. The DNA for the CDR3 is TGTGCCAGTAGTCGGTGGGACAGCAACTCACCCCTCCACTTT. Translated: CASSRWDSNSPLHF.

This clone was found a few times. The CDR3 loop reads CAWKVHLEQYF. The CDR3 bases are TGTGCCTGGAAGGTACACCTCGAGCAGTACTTC. The J gene is TRBJ2-7, the V gene TRBV30, with unresolved D. The germline CDR1 and CDR2 sequences are GTSNPN and SVGIG (reference sequence). V was clipped by 4 bases and J by 6 bases, with 10 bases between them. This CDR3 has 11 amino acids.

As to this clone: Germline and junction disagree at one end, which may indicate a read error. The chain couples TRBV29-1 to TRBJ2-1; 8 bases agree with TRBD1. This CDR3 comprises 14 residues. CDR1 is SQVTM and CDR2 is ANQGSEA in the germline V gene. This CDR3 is CSGEQGVVYNEQFF. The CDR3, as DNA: TGCAGCGGTGAACAGGGGGTAGTCTACAATGAGCAGTTCTTC.

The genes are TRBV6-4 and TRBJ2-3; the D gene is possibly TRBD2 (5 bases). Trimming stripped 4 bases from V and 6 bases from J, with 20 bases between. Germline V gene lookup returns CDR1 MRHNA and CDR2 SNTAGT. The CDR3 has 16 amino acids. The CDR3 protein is CASSVLAGGSLDTQYF. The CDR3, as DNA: TGTGCCAGCAGTGTACTGGCAGGAGGAAGTTTGGATACGCAGTATTTT.

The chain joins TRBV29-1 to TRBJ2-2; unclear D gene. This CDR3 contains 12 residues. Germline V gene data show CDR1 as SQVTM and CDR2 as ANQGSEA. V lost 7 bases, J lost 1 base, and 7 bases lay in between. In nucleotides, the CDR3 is TGCAGCGCGACGGGGAACACCGGGGAGCTGTTTTTT. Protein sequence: CSATGNTGELFF.

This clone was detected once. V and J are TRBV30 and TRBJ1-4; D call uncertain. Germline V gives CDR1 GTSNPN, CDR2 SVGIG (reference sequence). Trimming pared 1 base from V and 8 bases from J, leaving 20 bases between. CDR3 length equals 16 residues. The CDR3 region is CAWSGYLVSGEEKLFF. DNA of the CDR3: TGTGCCTGGAGTGGGTACCTCGTTTCGGGAGAAGAAAAACTGTTTTTT. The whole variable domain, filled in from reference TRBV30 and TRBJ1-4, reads SQTIHQWPATLVQPVGSPLSLECTVEGTSNPNLYWYRQAAGRGLQLLFYSVGIGQISSEVPQNLSASRPQDRQFILSSKKLLLSDSGFYLCAWSGYLVSGEEKLFFGSGTQLSVL.

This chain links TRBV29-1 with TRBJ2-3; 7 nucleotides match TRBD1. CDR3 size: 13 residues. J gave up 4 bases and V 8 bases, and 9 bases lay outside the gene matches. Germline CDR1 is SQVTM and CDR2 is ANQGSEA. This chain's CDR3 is CSFRTGLPDTQYF. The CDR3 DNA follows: TGCAGCTTTAGGACAGGTCTCCCAGATACGCAGTATTTT.

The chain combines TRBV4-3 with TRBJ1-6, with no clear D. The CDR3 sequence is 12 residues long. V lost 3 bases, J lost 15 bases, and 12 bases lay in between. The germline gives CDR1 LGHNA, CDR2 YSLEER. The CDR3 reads CASSHDQRVLHF. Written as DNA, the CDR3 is TGCGCCAGCAGCCATGATCAACGGGTCCTCCACTTT.

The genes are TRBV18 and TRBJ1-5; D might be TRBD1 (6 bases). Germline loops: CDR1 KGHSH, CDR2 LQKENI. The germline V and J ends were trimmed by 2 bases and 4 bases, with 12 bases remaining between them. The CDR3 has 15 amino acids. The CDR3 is CASSPERGRNQPQHF. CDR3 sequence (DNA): TGTGCCAGCTCACCAGAACGGGGGCGAAATCAGCCCCAGCATTTT.

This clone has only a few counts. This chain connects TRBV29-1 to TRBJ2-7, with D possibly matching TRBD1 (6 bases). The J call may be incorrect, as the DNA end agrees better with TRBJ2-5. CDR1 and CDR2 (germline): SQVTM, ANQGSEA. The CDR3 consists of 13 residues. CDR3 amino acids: CSVDPGVRETQYF. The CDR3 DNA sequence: TGCAGCGTTGACCCAGGGGTACGAGAGACCCAGTACTTC.